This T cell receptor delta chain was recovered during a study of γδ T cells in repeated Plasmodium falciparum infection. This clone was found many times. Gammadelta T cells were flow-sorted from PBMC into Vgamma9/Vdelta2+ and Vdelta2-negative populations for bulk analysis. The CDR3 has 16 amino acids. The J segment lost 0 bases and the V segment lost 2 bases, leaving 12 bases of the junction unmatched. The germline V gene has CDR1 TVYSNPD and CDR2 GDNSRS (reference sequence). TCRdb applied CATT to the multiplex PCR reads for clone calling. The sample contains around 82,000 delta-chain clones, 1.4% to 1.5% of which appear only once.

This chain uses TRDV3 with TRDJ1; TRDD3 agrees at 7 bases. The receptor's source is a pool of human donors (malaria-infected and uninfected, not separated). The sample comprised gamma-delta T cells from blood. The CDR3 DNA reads TGTGCCTTTGGTAGTACATGGGGGACGTACACCGATAAACTCATCTTT. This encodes CAFGSTWGTYTDKLIF.